This section outlines one TCR beta chain sequence together with its context. Methods used by the authors: Quantification of nucleated cells was approximated via reference gene primer amplification. Some clones are missing from TCRdb's copy, which holds only in-frame ones; the method was immunoSEQ multiplex PCR. That table furnishes V, J and clone size, whereas the DNA furnished D and trimming. This sample has about 250,000 clones, with roughly 85% found just once. The data belong to a study of blood T cell repertoires in COVID-19. Overall study: Acute and convalescent COVID-19 specimens originated in the United States, Italy and Spain. Sources were T cells, B-cell-depleted T cells, or PBMCs; the material itself was cDNA or gDNA.

Participant age was about 18 to 89 years, and participants resided in around 24 US areas. This clonotype was sampled from a woman in her forties or fifties with acute COVID-19. Input material: PBMCs or T cells enriched from blood (not recorded which).

This chain's CDR3 is CASSFDNYNEQFF. The CDR3 DNA sequence: TGTGCCAGCAGCTTTGACAACTACAATGAGCAGTTCTTC. The chain employs TRBV7-3 and TRBJ2-1, with D uncertain. The CDR3 is 13 residues long. Germline CDR1 SGHTA, CDR2 FQGTGA. The ends were cut back, 3 bases at V and 3 bases at J, with 6 bases in the middle.